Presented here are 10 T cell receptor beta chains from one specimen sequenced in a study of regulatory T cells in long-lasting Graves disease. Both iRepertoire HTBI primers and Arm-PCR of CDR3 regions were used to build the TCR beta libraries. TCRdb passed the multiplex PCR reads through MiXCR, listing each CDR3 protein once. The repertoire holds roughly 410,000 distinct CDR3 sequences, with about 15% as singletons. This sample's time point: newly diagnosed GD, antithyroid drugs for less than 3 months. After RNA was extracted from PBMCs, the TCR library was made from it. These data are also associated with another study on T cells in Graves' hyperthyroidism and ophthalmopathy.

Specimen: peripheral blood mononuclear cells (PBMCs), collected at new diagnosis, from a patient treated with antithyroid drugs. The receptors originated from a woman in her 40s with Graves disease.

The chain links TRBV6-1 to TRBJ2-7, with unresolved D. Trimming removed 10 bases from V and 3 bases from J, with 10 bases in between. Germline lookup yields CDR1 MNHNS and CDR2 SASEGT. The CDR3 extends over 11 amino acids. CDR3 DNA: TGTGCCACCAACACCGACTACGAGCAGTACTTC. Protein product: CATNTDYEQYF.

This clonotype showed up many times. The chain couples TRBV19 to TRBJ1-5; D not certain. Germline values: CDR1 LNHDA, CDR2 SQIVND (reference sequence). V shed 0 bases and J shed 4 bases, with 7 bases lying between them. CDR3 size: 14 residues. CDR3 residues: CASSIDRWNQPQHF. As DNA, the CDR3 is TGTGCCAGTAGTATAGATCGCTGGAATCAGCCCCAGCATTTT.

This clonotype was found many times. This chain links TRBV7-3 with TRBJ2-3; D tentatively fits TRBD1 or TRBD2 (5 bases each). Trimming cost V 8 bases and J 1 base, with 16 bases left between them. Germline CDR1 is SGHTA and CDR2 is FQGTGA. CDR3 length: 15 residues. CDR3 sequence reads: CASGRDMGGTDTQYF. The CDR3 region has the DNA TGTGCCAGCGGAAGGGATATGGGGGGCACAGATACGCAGTATTTT.

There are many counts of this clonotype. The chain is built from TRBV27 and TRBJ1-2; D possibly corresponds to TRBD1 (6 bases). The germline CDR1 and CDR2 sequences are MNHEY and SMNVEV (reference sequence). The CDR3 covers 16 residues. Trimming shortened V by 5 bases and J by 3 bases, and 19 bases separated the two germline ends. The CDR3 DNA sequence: TGTGCCAGCAGTCCATGGGGATCGACAGGAGACTATGGCTACACCTTC. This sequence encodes CASSPWGSTGDYGYTF.

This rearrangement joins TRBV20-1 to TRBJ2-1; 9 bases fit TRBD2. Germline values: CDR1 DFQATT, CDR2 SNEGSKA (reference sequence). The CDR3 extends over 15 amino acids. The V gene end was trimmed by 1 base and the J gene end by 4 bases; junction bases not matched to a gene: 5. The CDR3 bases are TGCAGTGCTAGAGTGGGGACTAGCCCTTACAATGAGCAGTTCTTC. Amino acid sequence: CSARVGTSPYNEQFF.

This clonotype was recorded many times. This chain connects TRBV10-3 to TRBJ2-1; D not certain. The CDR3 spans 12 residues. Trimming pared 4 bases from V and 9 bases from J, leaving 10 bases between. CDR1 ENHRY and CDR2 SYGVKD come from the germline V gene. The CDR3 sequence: CAISVWGFEQFF. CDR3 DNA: TGTGCCATCAGTGTTTGGGGATTTGAGCAGTTCTTC.

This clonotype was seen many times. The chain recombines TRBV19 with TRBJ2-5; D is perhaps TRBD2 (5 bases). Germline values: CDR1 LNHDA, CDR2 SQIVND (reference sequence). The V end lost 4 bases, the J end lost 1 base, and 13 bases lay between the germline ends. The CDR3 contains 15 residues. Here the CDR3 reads CASSSSGYSQETQYF. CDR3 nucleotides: TGTGCCAGTAGTAGTTCGGGGTATTCCCAAGAGACCCAGTACTTC.

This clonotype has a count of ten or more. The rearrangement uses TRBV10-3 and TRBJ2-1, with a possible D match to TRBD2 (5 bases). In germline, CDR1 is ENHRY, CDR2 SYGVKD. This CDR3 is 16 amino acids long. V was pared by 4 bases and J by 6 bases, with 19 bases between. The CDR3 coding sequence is TGTGCCATCAGTGCATTAAGGACTCAAACCTCCAATGAGCAGTTCTTC. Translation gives CAISALRTQTSNEQFF.

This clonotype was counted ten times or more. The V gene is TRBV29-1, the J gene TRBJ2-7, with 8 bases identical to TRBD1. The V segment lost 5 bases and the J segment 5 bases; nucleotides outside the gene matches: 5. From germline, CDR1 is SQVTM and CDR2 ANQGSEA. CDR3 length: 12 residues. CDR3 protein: CSVLSDRDEQYF. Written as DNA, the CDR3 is TGCAGCGTTCTTTCGGACAGGGACGAGCAGTACTTC.

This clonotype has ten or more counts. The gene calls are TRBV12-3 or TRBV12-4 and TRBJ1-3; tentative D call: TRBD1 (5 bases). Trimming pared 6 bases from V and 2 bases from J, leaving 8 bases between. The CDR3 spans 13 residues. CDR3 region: CASSKDTGNTIYF. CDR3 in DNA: TGTGCCAGCAGCAAGGACACTGGAAACACCATATATTTT.